Sequencing of this T cell receptor (beta chain) was carried out in a study of T-cell reconstitution after alpha-beta-depleted transplantation in children. Findings and limits, study-wide: Certain patients had high TCRbeta diversity at day 60, and it came from recipient T cells and thymic progenitors that survived. T-cell numbers and diversity one year post-transplant derived largely from freshly generated T cells. Alpha-beta T cells about two months after transplant reportedly derived from several hundred expanded graft clones.

For this clonotype: Its matching antigen is unknown.

The junction had 8 bases not matched to a gene; V was cut back by 1 base and J by 12 bases. The V gene's germline CDR1 is SGHRS and CDR2 YFSETQ. The CDR3 is 15 amino acids. Unique molecular identifiers were incorporated when the TCRbeta library was constructed. TCRdb itself ran the PCR reads through MiXCR, one entry per CDR3 protein. The sample lists hundreds of thousands of distinct CDR3 sequences; 10% to 15% were seen once. This TCR derives from a male patient younger than 18 who had a stem cell transplant for acute myeloid leukemia, so the T cells may come from the graft donor. Specimen: PBMCs, mostly from graft donor cells, collected 360 days after TCRalphabeta/CD19-depleted stem cell transplant. This rearrangement joins TRBV5-1 to TRBJ2-1; 12 bases fit TRBD2. CDR3: CASSLRASGRDWQFF. CDR3 nucleotides: TGCGCCAGCAGCTTGCGGGCTAGCGGGAGGGACTGGCAGTTCTTC.